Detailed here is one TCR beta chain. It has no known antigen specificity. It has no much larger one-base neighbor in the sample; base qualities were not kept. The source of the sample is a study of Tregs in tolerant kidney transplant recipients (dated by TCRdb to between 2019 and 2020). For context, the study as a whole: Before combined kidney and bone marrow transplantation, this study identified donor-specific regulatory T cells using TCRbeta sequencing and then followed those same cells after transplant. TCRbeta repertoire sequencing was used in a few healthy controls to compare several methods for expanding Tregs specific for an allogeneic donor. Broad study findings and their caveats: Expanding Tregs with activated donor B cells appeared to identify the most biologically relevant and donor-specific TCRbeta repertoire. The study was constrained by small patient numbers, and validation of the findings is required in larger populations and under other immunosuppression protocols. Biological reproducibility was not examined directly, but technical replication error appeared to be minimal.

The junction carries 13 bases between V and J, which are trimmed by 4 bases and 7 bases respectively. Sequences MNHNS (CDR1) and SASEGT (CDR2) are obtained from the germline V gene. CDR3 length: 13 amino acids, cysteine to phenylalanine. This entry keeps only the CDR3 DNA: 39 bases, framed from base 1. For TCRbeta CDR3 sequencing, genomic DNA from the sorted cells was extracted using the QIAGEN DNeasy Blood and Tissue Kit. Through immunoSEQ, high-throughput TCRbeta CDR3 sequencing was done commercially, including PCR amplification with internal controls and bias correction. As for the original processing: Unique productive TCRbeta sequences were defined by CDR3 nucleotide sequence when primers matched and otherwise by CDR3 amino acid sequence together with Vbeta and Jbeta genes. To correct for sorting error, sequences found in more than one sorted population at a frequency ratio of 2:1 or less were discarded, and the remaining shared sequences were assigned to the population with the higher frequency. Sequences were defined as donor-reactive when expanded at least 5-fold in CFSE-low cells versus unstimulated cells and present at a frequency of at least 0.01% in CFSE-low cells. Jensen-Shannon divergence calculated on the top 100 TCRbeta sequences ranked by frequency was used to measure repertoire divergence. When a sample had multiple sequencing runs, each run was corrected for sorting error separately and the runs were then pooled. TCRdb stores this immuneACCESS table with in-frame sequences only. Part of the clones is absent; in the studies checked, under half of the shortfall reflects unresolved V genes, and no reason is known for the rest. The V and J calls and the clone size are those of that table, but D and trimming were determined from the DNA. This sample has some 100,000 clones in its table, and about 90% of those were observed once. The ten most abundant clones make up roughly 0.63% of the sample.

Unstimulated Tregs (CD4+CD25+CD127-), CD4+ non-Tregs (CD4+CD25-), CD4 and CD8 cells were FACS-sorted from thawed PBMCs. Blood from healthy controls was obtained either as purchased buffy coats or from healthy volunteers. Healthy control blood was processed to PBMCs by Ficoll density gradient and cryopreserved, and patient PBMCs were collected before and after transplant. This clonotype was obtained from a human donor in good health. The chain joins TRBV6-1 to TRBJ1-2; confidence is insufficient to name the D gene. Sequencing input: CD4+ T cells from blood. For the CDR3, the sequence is CASSGTQLGGYTF. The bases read TGTGCCAGCAGTGGTACTCAGCTCGGTGGCTACACCTTC.